The rows below give T cell receptor beta chains drawn from one sample of a study of identifying expanded T cells in peripheral blood. The repertoire was sequenced with immunoSEQ multiplex PCR; TCRdb's copy has only in-frame clones and lacks some. This sample has about 130,000 clones, with roughly 90% found just once. The material sequenced was blood. These receptors were obtained from a person aged 18 to 70 in good health. Both conserved end residues are part of each CDR3. The D gene is left open where the match is weak. The size entry is marked missing in some rows and otherwise reads once, few, many or a size class.

>TRBV7-7|-|TRBJ2-5|-
TGTGCCAGCAGCTTCACGGGAGAGACCCAGTACTTC
CASSFTGETQYF
>TRBV4-1|-|TRBJ2-5|TRBD2
TGCGCCAGCAGCCAAGAATTCACTAGCGGGGGGGTTGAGACCCAGTACTTC
CASSQEFTSGGVETQYF
>TRBV5-6|-|TRBJ2-3|-
TGTGCCAGCAGCCCTGGACGGAGCACAGATACGCAGTATTTT
CASSPGRSTDTQYF
>TRBV27|-|TRBJ2-7|-
TGTGCCAGCAGTTTAACCCCTCCGCGCGAGCAGTACTTC
CASSLTPPREQYF
>TRBV5-1|-|TRBJ2-5|-
TGCGCCAGCAGCTTAGGAGTCGAGGAGACCCAGTACTTC
CASSLGVEETQYF
>TRBV15|-|TRBJ1-1|-
TGTGCCACCAGCAGTAGACTGAGCACTGAAGCTTTCTTT
CATSSRLSTEAFF
>TRBV4-2|-|TRBJ2-3|TRBD2
TGTGCCAGCAGCCAAGATCTGGCGGGGGGCACAGATACGCAGTATTTT
CASSQDLAGGTDTQYF
>TRBV5-1|-|TRBJ1-1|-
TGCGCCAGCAGCTTGTTCCCCAGCCCTAACACTGAAGCTTTCTTT
CASSLFPSPNTEAFF
>TRBV10-3|-|TRBJ2-1|-
TGTGCCATCAGGGACAAGGGTAGACGTGAGCAGTTCTTC
CAIRDKGRREQFF
>TRBV14|-|TRBJ2-5|-
TGTGCCAGCAGCCAAGTGGGCAGAGAAGAGACCCAGTACTTC
CASSQVGREETQYF
>TRBV19|-|TRBJ1-2|TRBD1
TGTGCCAGTAGGGAGGGGGCTCGTTCGTATGGCTACACCTTC
CASREGARSYGYTF
>TRBV30|-|TRBJ1-1|-
TGTGCCTGGAGGCCACCGAGTACCTATTACACTGAAGCTTTCTTT
CAWRPPSTYYTEAFF
>TRBV4-1|-|TRBJ1-1|-
TGCGCCAGCAGCCAAGGTCTACAGGGTCGAACTGAAGCTTTCTTT
CASSQGLQGRTEAFF
>TRBV19|-|TRBJ2-1|TRBD2
TGTGCCAGTAAGCCGACCGGGACTAGCGACTACAATGAGCAGTTCTTC
CASKPTGTSDYNEQFF
>TRBV27|-|TRBJ1-6|TRBD1
TGTGCCAGCAGGGGACAGGGGAATTCACCCCTCCACTTT
CASRGQGNSPLHF
>TRBV5-4|-|TRBJ2-5|-
TGTGCCAGCAGCTTACAGAAAGAGACCCAGTACTTC
CASSLQKETQYF
>TRBV15|-|TRBJ2-3|-
TGTGCCACCAGCAGCCTACTACAAGCTAGCACAGATACGCAGTATTTT
CATSSLLQASTDTQYF
>TRBV7-2|-|TRBJ2-2|-
TGTGCCAGCAGCTTAGCGCAGACCGAGGAGCTGTTTTTT
CASSLAQTEELFF
>TRBV6-1|medium-sized|TRBJ2-7|-
TGTGCCAGCAGTGAATCTCCCAAGTACGAGCAGTACTTC
CASSESPKYEQYF
>TRBV5-5|-|TRBJ2-7|-
TGTGCCAGCAGCCCCCTGGATTCCTACGAGCAGTACTTC
CASSPLDSYEQYF
>TRBV7-2|once|TRBJ1-5|-
TGTGCCAGCAGCTTAGTAGCAGGAGGGAATCAGCCCCAGCATTTT
CASSLVAGGNQPQHF
>TRBV30|-|TRBJ2-5|-
TGTGCCTGGAGACCGACTAGTAAGACCCAGTACTTC
CAWRPTSKTQYF
>TRBV15|-|TRBJ1-5|-
TGTGCCACCAGCAGAGACCCTAATAGCAATCAGCCCCAGCATTTT
CATSRDPNSNQPQHF
>TRBV10-1|-|TRBJ2-4|-
TGCGCCAGCAGTGATGGGGGGCGAGCCAAAAACATTCAGTACTTC
CASSDGGRAKNIQYF
>TRBV2|-|TRBJ2-5|-
TGTGCCAGCGGCCCAGCCCTCCAAGAGACCCAGTACTTC
CASGPALQETQYF
>TRBV5-1|-|TRBJ2-1|-
TGCGCCAGCAGCTTGGAGGACCATCCTTACAATGAGCAGTTCTTC
CASSLEDHPYNEQFF
>TRBV30|-|TRBJ1-5|-
TGTGCCGGGCAGTGGGGTATTAATCAGCCCCAGCATTTT
CAGQWGINQPQHF
>TRBV2|-|TRBJ1-3|-
TGTGCCAGCAGTGCATATTCTGGAAACACCATATATTTT
CASSAYSGNTIYF
>TRBV2|-|TRBJ2-2|-
TGTGCCAGCAGTGCGTGGAACACCGGGGAGCTGTTTTTT
CASSAWNTGELFF
>TRBV28|-|TRBJ2-1|TRBD1
TGTGCCAGCGGTGGGACAGGGCCTTACAATGAGCAGTTCTTC
CASGGTGPYNEQFF
>TRBV10-1|-|TRBJ2-2|-
TGCGCCAGCAGTGCTCGGTGGGATTCCGGGGAGCTGTTTTTT
CASSARWDSGELFF
>TRBV12-5|-|TRBJ2-3|-
TGTGCTAGTGGTTACACCCCAAGTGGCACAGATACGCAGTATTTT
CASGYTPSGTDTQYF
>TRBV5-1|-|TRBJ1-1|-
TGCGCCAGCAGCTTTAGGGATGGGAACACTGAAGCTTTCTTT
CASSFRDGNTEAFF
>TRBV2|-|TRBJ2-1|-
TGTGCCAGCAGCGGGGCCCCCGACAATGAGCAGTTCTTC
CASSGAPDNEQFF
>TRBV7-2|-|TRBJ1-2|TRBD1
TGTGCCAGCAGCCCGGGACAGGGGGGGTATGGCTACACCTTC
CASSPGQGGYGYTF
>TRBV15|many|TRBJ1-6|-
TGTGCCACCAGCAGTGAAAGGATTGCGGCCCTCCACTTT
CATSSERIAALHF
>TRBV5-1|-|TRBJ2-1|-
TGCGCCAGCAGCGTAATGGACGGCCCTTACAATGAGCAGTTCTTC
CASSVMDGPYNEQFF
>TRBV5-4|-|TRBJ2-7|-
TGTGCCAGCAGCTGGGACAACTCCTACGAGCAGTACTTC
CASSWDNSYEQYF
>TRBV6-5|-|TRBJ1-2|-
TGTGCCTGCCGGGACCTTAACTATGGCTACACCTTC
CACRDLNYGYTF
>TRBV7-9|-|TRBJ1-2|-
TGTGCCAGCAGCCTCCCCTGGAGCAGGGCTCTCGGCTACACCTTC
CASSLPWSRALGYTF
>TRBV14|-|TRBJ1-2|-
TGTGCCAGCAGCCAAGATGCGGGACCGCCCCATAGGATCGGCTACACCTTC
CASSQDAGPPHRIGYTF
>TRBV19|-|TRBJ1-3|TRBD1
TGTGCCAGTATCGGGGGACAGCTGATATCTGGAAACACCATATATTTT
CASIGGQLISGNTIYF
>TRBV9|-|TRBJ2-5|TRBD2
TGTGCCAGCAGCCTCGGGACTAGATCACAAGAGACCCAGTACTTC
CASSLGTRSQETQYF
>TRBV4-1|-|TRBJ2-1|-
TGCGCCAGCAGCCAATTGTGGGAGAAAATCAATGAGCAGTTCTTC
CASSQLWEKINEQFF
>TRBV2|-|TRBJ1-6|-
TGTGCCAGCAGTGAAGCGCGGGGGGCCAATTCACCCCTCCACTTT
CASSEARGANSPLHF
>TRBV28|-|TRBJ2-7|TRBD2
TGTGCCAGCAGCCCGGCGGGGACTAGGGGGGCGTTCGAGCAGTACTTC
CASSPAGTRGAFEQYF
>TRBV2|-|TRBJ2-3|TRBD2
TGTGCCAGCAGTGTCCGACTAGCGGGGGGGCCGGGCACAGATACGCAGTATTTT
CASSVRLAGGPGTDTQYF
>TRBV7-2|-|TRBJ2-7|TRBD1
TGTGCCAGCAGCTTAGTATTAAAAGGGGGCGGGCAGTACTTC
CASSLVLKGGGQYF
>TRBV5-1|-|TRBJ2-5|-
TGCGCCAGCAGCTTGAGGCGGGGCCAACACCAAGAGACCCAGTACTTC
CASSLRRGQHQETQYF
>TRBV28|-|TRBJ2-3|-
TGTGCCAGCACGACGGGAAGCACAGATACGCAGTATTTT
CASTTGSTDTQYF
>TRBV5-8|-|TRBJ1-5|TRBD1
TGTGCCAGCAGCTGGGGGGGACAGCCAAATCAGCCCCAGCATTTT
CASSWGGQPNQPQHF
>TRBV4-1|-|TRBJ1-1|-
TGCGCCAGCAGCCAAGGTCCAGGGTACCCCGAGGCTTTCTTT
CASSQGPGYPEAFF
>TRBV7-8|-|TRBJ2-2|TRBD1
TGTGCCAGCAGCTTGGTCAGGGGGTACACCGGGGAGCTGTTTTTT
CASSLVRGYTGELFF